The 10 T cell receptor beta chains below all came from one sample that was sequenced in a study of blood T cell repertoires in COVID-19 (dated by TCRdb to 2018 to 2020). Library preparation was by the immunoSEQ multiplex PCR assay. The table was pulled from immuneACCESS by TCRdb, which kept in-frame rearrangements only. Such tables lose some clones; where checked, under half of the loss comes from unresolved V genes, and the rest has no known cause. Recorded for this sample are 110,000 or so clones; 87% of them occurred a single time. About 7.7% of the sample comes from the top ten. Input material: peripheral blood. These receptors came from a human donor in a cohort sampled during active COVID-19.

This chain connects TRBV11-3 to TRBJ2-1; D is possibly TRBD1 (6 bases). Germline V CDR1 and CDR2: SGHNT, YENEEA. The CDR3 is 15 residues long. Trimming took 3 bases from V and 3 from J, leaving 12 bases between them. The CDR3 nucleotides read TGTGCCAGCAGCTTCGTCTCAGGGGACTACAATGAGCAGTTCTTC. Translation: CASSFVSGDYNEQFF.

The V and J genes are TRBV5-1 and TRBJ1-2; 7 bases fit TRBD1. V shed 6 bases and J 8 bases; nucleotides not matched to a gene: 13. The CDR3 sequence is 14 residues long. CDR1 is SGHRS and CDR2 is YFSETQ in the germline V gene. CDR3 nucleotide sequence: TGCGCCAGCACCACAGGGGTCGCCCCCGTCGGCTACACCTTC. It translates to CASTTGVAPVGYTF.

This chain connects TRBV5-1 to TRBJ1-4; 10 positions agree with TRBD1. V shed 4 bases, J shed 5 bases, and the junction held 5 bases outside the gene matches. Germline V CDR1 and CDR2: SGHRS, YFSETQ. This CDR3 is built from 15 residues. The CDR3 loop is CASSTGTGANEKLFF. DNA of the CDR3: TGCGCCAGCAGCACAGGGACAGGGGCGAATGAAAAACTGTTTTTT.

The V call is TRBV6-6, the J call TRBJ2-5; maybe TRBD2 (5 bases). CDR3 length equals 14 residues. Germline CDR1 reads MNHNY; CDR2 reads SVGAGI (reference sequence). Trimming left V 0 bases short and J 7 bases short, with 12 bases between. The CDR3 DNA reads TGTGCCAGCAGTTACTCGACACGGGAAGGGACCCAGTACTTC. Translated, it gives CASSYSTREGTQYF.

This clone was seen a handful of times. The V and J genes are TRBV5-6 and TRBJ1-2, with TRBD1 as a possible D gene (6 bases). Deletions cut 6 bases from V and 4 bases from J, with 19 bases between. The CDR3 contains 15 residues. Per germline, CDR1 SGHDT and CDR2 YYEEEE. The DNA of the CDR3 is TGTGCCAGCATCCTTTGGGGGACACCCGGCTATGGCTACACCTTC. Translated, it gives CASILWGTPGYGYTF.

V and J are TRBV19 and TRBJ1-2, with D maybe TRBD1 (5 bases). From germline, CDR1 is LNHDA and CDR2 SQIVND (reference sequence). This CDR3 has 13 amino acids. Trimming shortened V by 3 bases and J by 5 bases, and 10 bases separated the two germline ends. This CDR3 is CASSIGQGYGYTF. The CDR3 DNA sequence: TGTGCCAGTAGTATCGGGCAGGGTTATGGCTACACCTTC.

The chain combines TRBV19 with TRBJ1-5; perhaps TRBD1 as D (6 bases). Germline CDR1 reads LNHDA; CDR2 reads SQIVND (reference sequence). This CDR3 comprises 14 residues. V lost 3 bases and J lost 4, with 10 bases in between. CDR3 loop: CASSIRGTNQPQHF. In DNA form, the CDR3 reads TGTGCCAGTAGTATCAGGGGAACTAATCAGCCCCAGCATTTT.

V usage is TRBV6-5 and J usage is TRBJ2-1, with D uncertain. This CDR3 comprises 14 residues. CDR1 is MNHEY and CDR2 is SVGAGI in the germline V gene. Trimming shortened V by 0 bases and J by 3 bases, and 6 bases separated the two germline ends. CDR3 DNA sequence: TGTGCCAGCAGTTACTCGGGCCGCTACAATGAGCAGTTCTTC. It specifies CASSYSGRYNEQFF.

The chain has TRBV27 and TRBJ2-1; weak D call: TRBD1 (5 bases). The V gene lost 8 bases and the J gene lost 2 bases, with 13 bases spanning the gap. The germline CDR1 and CDR2 sequences are MNHEY and SMNVEV (reference sequence). The CDR3 contains 14 residues. The CDR3 DNA reads as TGTGCCAGCCGGAAGAGACAGACCTACAATGAGCAGTTCTTC. Protein: CASRKRQTYNEQFF.

Concerning this clone itself: Relative to the germline gene, one junction end is altered; a read error may explain this. The CDR3 protein is CASGFSGVSYNEQFF. The CDR3 nucleotides read TGTGCCAGCGGCTTCTCCGGGGTCTCCTACAATGAGCAGTTCTTC. The chain links TRBV5-4 to TRBJ2-1; possibly TRBD2 for D (5 bases). This CDR3 has 15 amino acids. Germline CDR1 SGHNT, CDR2 YYREEE (reference sequence).